Listed here is a single T cell receptor beta chain. Its antigen is unknown. The data were obtained in a study of T-cell reconstitution after alpha-beta-depleted transplantation in children. Unique molecular identifiers were built into the TCRbeta library. MiXCR, run by TCRdb on the PCR reads, gives a single entry per CDR3 protein. Seen here are around 420,000 distinct CDR3 sequences, around 15% observed once, and the top ten hold about 32%. Findings and caveats of the study: Roughly two months post-transplant, alpha-beta T cells reportedly originated from several hundred graft clones that had expanded.

The TCR sequence derives from a boy under three years old who had a stem cell transplant for Wiskott-Aldrich syndrome, so the T cells may come from the graft donor. The material sequenced was PBMCs, mostly from graft donor cells, taken 360 days after TCRalphabeta/CD19-depleted stem cell transplant.

The CDR3 region has the DNA TGCAGTGCTAGACTCACATACCAGTACAATGAGCAGTTCTTC. Amino acids: CSARLTYQYNEQFF. This sequence joins TRBV20-1 and TRBJ2-1; D ambiguous. The CDR3 is 14 amino acids. The V end lost 2 bases, the J end lost 4 bases, and 12 bases lay between the germline ends. The germline V gene encodes CDR1 DFQATT and CDR2 SNEGSKA (reference sequence).